This T cell receptor beta chain emerged from a study of cytomegalovirus exposure and HLA in healthy donors. To note about this clone: Its antigen remains unidentified.

In the PCR, 60 Vbeta and 13 Jbeta primers were used. TCRdb's copy holds only in-frame clones and misses some; the assay was immunoSEQ multiplex PCR. The sample includes about 160,000 clones, 81% of them seen just once. Germline V gene sequence: CDR1 SGHTS, CDR2 YDEGEE. There are 13 residues in the CDR3. Trimming cost V 5 bases and J 4 bases, with 12 bases left between them. Study-level findings and limits: In an earlier analysis, about 87% or about 30%: the productive usage of most TCR beta V segments. Presence/absence analyses assumed roughly uniform sequencing depth across donors, which may not hold.

The chain links TRBV5-8 to TRBJ1-2; D possibly corresponds to TRBD1 (6 bases). The sequence derives from a woman aged 50 to 60 in good health and CMV-seronegative. Sequencing was performed on PBMCs. CDR3 sequence (DNA): TGTGCCAGCAGTCACAGGGATGGCTATGGCTACACCTTC. It codes for CASSHRDGYGYTF. The variable domain in full, completed from reference TRBV5-8 and TRBJ1-2, reads EAGVTQSPTHLIKTRGQQATLRCSPISGHTSVYWYQQALGLGLQFLLWYDEGEERNRGNFPPRFSGRQFPNYSSELNVNALELEDSALYLCASSHRDGYGYTFGSGTRLTVV.